This is a list of T cell receptor beta chains from one sample in a study of T cell responses to AZD1222 COVID-19 vaccine. This table comes from immunoSEQ multiplex PCR, and its TCRdb copy is limited to in-frame clones, with some not included. The table includes 140,000 to 150,000 clones, approximately 86% detected once. The specimen comprised peripheral blood, sampled 28 days after the second AZD1222 dose. Receptor source: an adult who received the AZD1222 COVID-19 vaccine. CDR3s include the opening cysteine and the closing phenylalanine or tryptophan. Fields, in order: D gene, J gene, clone size, V gene, CDR3 DNA, CDR3 protein. D genes are given only for firm matches. Only some rows state a clone size, as once, few, many or a class for expanded clones.

>TRBD1|TRBJ1-4|NA|TRBV5-6
TGTGCCAGCAGCGCCGACAGGGCGCCAAATGAAAAACTGTTTTTT
CASSADRAPNEKLFF
>TRBD1|TRBJ1-5|NA|TRBV5-7
TGTGCCAGCAGCTTAGTGGACAGGGGAGAATATAGCAATCAGCCCCAGCATTTT
CASSLVDRGEYSNQPQHF
>TRBD2|TRBJ2-3|NA|TRBV9
TGTGCCAGCAGCGTCGGACTAGCGGCTACAGATACGCAGTATTTT
CASSVGLAATDTQYF
>NA|TRBJ2-5|NA|TRBV5-5
TGTGCCAGCACCCTGTCGTTACGAGAGACCCAGTACTTC
CASTLSLRETQYF
>NA|TRBJ2-5|NA|TRBV3-1/TRBV3-2
TGTGCCAGCAGCCAAGAGGGGCGGATAGGAGAGACCCAGTACTTC
CASSQEGRIGETQYF
>TRBD1|TRBJ2-1|NA|TRBV18
TGTGCCAGCTCGCCAACCGGGACAGGGGATGTGTATGAGCAGTTCTTC
CASSPTGTGDVYEQFF
>NA|TRBJ1-5|NA|TRBV24-1
TGTGCCACCAGTGCTCGAACACGTCATCAGCCCCAGCATTTT
CATSARTRHQPQHF
>NA|TRBJ2-3|NA|TRBV11-2
TGTGCCAGCAGCCCTCGTGGCGGGGGCGCAGATACGCAGTATTTT
CASSPRGGGADTQYF
>TRBD1|TRBJ2-7|NA|TRBV19
TGTGCCAGTAGTGAGAGGGACAGGGCAATCTACGAGCAGTACTTC
CASSERDRAIYEQYF
>NA|TRBJ1-4|NA|TRBV6-5
TGTGCCAGCAGAGGGCGGTCCGATGAAAAACTGTTTTTT
CASRGRSDEKLFF
>NA|TRBJ1-2|NA|TRBV10-3
TGTGCCATGTCCAGTGGGGGTAAGGGGGTCTATGGCTACACCTTC
CAMSSGGKGVYGYTF
>NA|TRBJ2-1|once|TRBV18
TGTGCCAGCTCACCGAACTCTGGTGAGCAGTTCTTC
CASSPNSGEQFF
>NA|TRBJ2-7|NA|TRBV5-4
TGTGCCAGCAGCAGGGATACCTACGAGCAGTACTTC
CASSRDTYEQYF
>TRBD1|TRBJ1-5|NA|TRBV30
TGTGCCTGGAGGGCCGGGACAGGGGGCTTGGCGAGCAATCAGCCCCAGCATTTT
CAWRAGTGGLASNQPQHF
>NA|TRBJ1-3|NA|TRBV5-1
TGCGCCAGCAGCTTGGTTTATGGCTCCCCTGCCAACACCATATATTTT
CASSLVYGSPANTIYF
>TRBD2|TRBJ2-1|NA|TRBV5-4
TGTGCCAGCAGCTTTTTTAGCGGGAGGGCCGACAATGAGCAGTTCTTC
CASSFFSGRADNEQFF
>NA|TRBJ1-1|few|TRBV6-6
TGTGCCAGCAGTGCGGACATCCTAAACACTGAAGCTTTCTTT
CASSADILNTEAFF
>NA|TRBJ1-1|NA|TRBV19
TGTGCCAGTAGACAAAGTGGTGGGGGAGGGAACACTGAAGCTTTCTTT
CASRQSGGGGNTEAFF
>TRBD1|TRBJ2-1|NA|TRBV7-9
TGTGCCAGCTCCCAGGCGGACAGGGCTCACAATGAGCAGTTCTTC
CASSQADRAHNEQFF
>TRBD1|TRBJ1-6|NA|TRBV2
TGTGCCAGCAGTCCCGGACAGGGGGCGGTTAATTCACCCCTCCACTTT
CASSPGQGAVNSPLHF
>NA|TRBJ1-5|few|TRBV7-9
TGTGCCAGCAGCTCGACAGGAGGAAATCAGCCCCAGCATTTT
CASSSTGGNQPQHF
>NA|TRBJ1-5|once|TRBV20-1
TGCAGTGCTTCCTTCGGTCAGCCCCAGCATTTT
CSASFGQPQHF
>TRBD1|TRBJ2-2|NA|TRBV24-1
TGTGCCACCATGGGGACAGATAACACCGGGGAGCTGTTTTTT
CATMGTDNTGELFF
>NA|TRBJ2-7|NA|TRBV10-1
TGCGCCAGCAGTGATGGGGCCCCCTACGAGCAGTACTTC
CASSDGAPYEQYF
>NA|TRBJ2-3|NA|TRBV11-2
TGTGCCAGCAGCTTCGACGGCACAGATACGCAGTATTTT
CASSFDGTDTQYF
>NA|TRBJ2-7|once|TRBV10-1
TGCGCCAGCTCCGCAGGTTCCTACGAGCAGTACTTC
CASSAGSYEQYF
>TRBD1|TRBJ1-2|NA|TRBV27
TGTGCCAGCAGAAAGGACAGGGATGGCTACACCTTC
CASRKDRDGYTF
>NA|TRBJ2-1|NA|TRBV11-2
TGTGCCAGCAGCTTGGTACAGGATGTAAGGCAGTTCTTC
CASSLVQDVRQFF
>NA|TRBJ2-7|NA|TRBV5-1
TGCGCCAGCAGCTTGGGTGTCATTCGGGTGTGGCCGTGGGACGAGCAGTACTTC
CASSLGVIRVWPWDEQYF
>TRBD1|TRBJ1-1|NA|TRBV4-1
TGCGCCAGCAGCGCCCGGACAGGGTCGAACACTGAAGCTTTCTTT
CASSARTGSNTEAFF
>NA|TRBJ1-2|few|TRBV13
TGTGCCAGCAGCTTAGTTGGTCCAGGGCCCTATGGCTACACCTTC
CASSLVGPGPYGYTF
>TRBD2|TRBJ2-7|NA|TRBV5-1
TGCGCCAGCAGCTTGACTAGGCCGGGGGGCGAGCAGTACTTC
CASSLTRPGGEQYF
>NA|TRBJ2-7|NA|TRBV5-5
TGTGCCAGCAGCCCAGCTTGGGGGGGGGCCGCCTACGAGCAGTACTTC
CASSPAWGGAAYEQYF
>NA|TRBJ1-6|NA|TRBV19
TGTGCCAGTAGTATGGCAGCGAATAATTCACCCCTCCACTTT
CASSMAANNSPLHF
>NA|TRBJ1-1|NA|TRBV10-3
TGTGCCATCAGTGAGTCATCTAACACTGAAGCTTTCTTT
CAISESSNTEAFF
>NA|TRBJ2-3|NA|TRBV20-1
TGCAGTGCTAGTGGCCCGACACAGGGGTTGGGCGGGAGTGCAGATACGCAGTATTTT
CSASGPTQGLGGSADTQYF
>NA|TRBJ2-7|once|TRBV7-2
TGTGCCAGCAGCTTAACTACAGTTCCCTCCTACGAGCAGTACTTC
CASSLTTVPSYEQYF
>NA|TRBJ1-5|NA|TRBV2
TGTGCCAGCAGATACGGGGGTCAGCCCCAGCATTTT
CASRYGGQPQHF
>NA|TRBJ1-2|NA|TRBV6-1
TGTGCCAGCAGTGAAGCTGAGGGGCTCATTGCTGGCTACACCTTC
CASSEAEGLIAGYTF
>TRBD1|TRBJ1-5|NA|TRBV27
TGTGCCAGTAAATCTCAGGGGGGGGGAAGCAATCAGCCCCAGCATTTT
CASKSQGGGSNQPQHF
>NA|TRBJ2-1|NA|TRBV10-3
TGTGCCGTAACAGGGAGAGCCACAGGTGAGCAGTTCTTC
CAVTGRATGEQFF
>NA|TRBJ2-3|NA|TRBV21-1
TGTGCCAGCAGCTTCCGGGGGGGCAGACCTTACACAGATACGCAGTATTTT
CASSFRGGRPYTDTQYF
>NA|TRBJ2-1|NA|TRBV4-2
TGTGCCAGCAGCCAAGTCGCAGGGGGGGCCGGTAATGAGCAGTTCTTC
CASSQVAGGAGNEQFF
>NA|TRBJ1-1|NA|TRBV27
TGTGCCAGCAGTTTAAACCCAACAGGGTTTGAAGCTTTCTTT
CASSLNPTGFEAFF
>TRBD1|TRBJ1-4|NA|TRBV28
TGTGCCAGCAGTCCAACGGACAGGGTTAATGAAAAACTGTTTTTT
CASSPTDRVNEKLFF
>NA|TRBJ2-1|NA|TRBV7-9
TGTGCCAGCAGCTCGGCCGGGGGGCCCTACAATGAGCAGTTCTTC
CASSSAGGPYNEQFF
>NA|TRBJ2-7|once|TRBV28
TGTGCCAGCAGTTTACGTCAGGAGACTTACGAGCAGTACTTC
CASSLRQETYEQYF
>TRBD1|TRBJ1-2|NA|TRBV11-2
TGTGCCAGCAGCTCCATGGACAGGGGCTATGGCTACACCTTC
CASSSMDRGYGYTF
>TRBD1|TRBJ1-1|NA|TRBV19
TGTGCCAGTAGAGAACAGGGGGAAGCTTTCTTT
CASREQGEAFF
>TRBD2|TRBJ2-1|once|TRBV5-4
TGTGCCAGCAGCTCCGGACTAGCGGGGAGCAATGAGCAGTTCTTC
CASSSGLAGSNEQFF
>TRBD2|TRBJ2-3|once|TRBV24-1
TGTGCCACCAGTGACCCAGGACTAGCGGGAGGGGATACGCAGTATTTT
CATSDPGLAGGDTQYF
>TRBD1|TRBJ2-7|NA|TRBV6-5
TGTGCCAGCAGTCTTCGGACAGGCCTCTACGAGCAGTACTTC
CASSLRTGLYEQYF
>NA|TRBJ2-3|NA|TRBV7-9
TGTGCCAGCGCACACTTCAGGGGGCAGCGGGAAGATACGCAGTATTTT
CASAHFRGQREDTQYF
>TRBD2|TRBJ2-1|NA|TRBV7-6
TGTGCCAGCAGCGAACTAGCGGGGGGCTACAATGAGCAGTTCTTC
CASSELAGGYNEQFF
>NA|TRBJ1-1|NA|TRBV19
TGTGCCAGTAGTCCCAAGGAACGGAACACTGAAGCTTTCTTT
CASSPKERNTEAFF
>TRBD2|TRBJ2-7|NA|TRBV7-9
TGTGCCAGCAGTCCTAGCGGGAAAGGAGGCTACGAGCAGTACTTC
CASSPSGKGGYEQYF
>NA|TRBJ2-3|NA|TRBV11-3
TGTGCCAGCAGCTTTTCTTCCGATGATACGCAGTATTTT
CASSFSSDDTQYF